This T cell receptor (beta chain) stems from a study of human T cells and chemical hapten exposure. Turning to the study itself: Patch tests applied 0.01% DPC to the upper back and were scored after 6 days.

Study outcomes and limitations: TCRs exceeding 1 in 1000 frequency stayed unchanged with DPC sensitization. The study found expanded TCRs formed significantly more large CDR3 similarity clusters than controls.

TCRdb fed the RACE reads into MiXCR, producing one record per CDR3 protein. Of fewer than 350,000 distinct CDR3 sequences in the sample, around 7.7% were seen once. Time point meaning: pre-sensitization, week 0. Specified treatment: therapeutic diphenylcyclopropenone sensitization with weekly scalp DPC. Turning to this clonotype: The target antigen is unknown.

The receptor's source is a man between 18 and 29 years old with alopecia areata. Some clones in this sample may be carry-over from other donors' samples. The starting material was whole blood, obtained in connection with sensitization to the hapten diphenylcyclopropenone (DPC).

Here the CDR3 reads CASSVRAGYGYTF. Here the CDR3 DNA reads TGTGCCAGCAGCGTCAGGGCCGGCTATGGCTACACCTTC. V and J are TRBV7-9 and TRBJ1-2; tentative D call: TRBD1 (5 bases). Trimming removed 5 bases at V and 4 bases at J, with 11 bases between. CDR3 length equals 13 residues. Germline V gene lookup returns CDR1 SEHNR and CDR2 FQNEAQ (reference sequence).